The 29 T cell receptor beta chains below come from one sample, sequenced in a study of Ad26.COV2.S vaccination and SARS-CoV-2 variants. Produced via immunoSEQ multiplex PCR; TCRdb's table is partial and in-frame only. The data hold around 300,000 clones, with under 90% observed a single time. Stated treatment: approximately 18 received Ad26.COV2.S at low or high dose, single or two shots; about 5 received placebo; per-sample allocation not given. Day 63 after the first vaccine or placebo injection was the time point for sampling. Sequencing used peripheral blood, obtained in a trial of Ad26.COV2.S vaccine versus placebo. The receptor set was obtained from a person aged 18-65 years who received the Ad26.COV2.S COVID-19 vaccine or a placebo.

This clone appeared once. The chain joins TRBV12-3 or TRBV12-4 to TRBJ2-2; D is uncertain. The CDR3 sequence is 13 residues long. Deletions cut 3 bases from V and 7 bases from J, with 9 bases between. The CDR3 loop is CASSLSLGGELFF. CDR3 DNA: TGTGCCAGCAGTTTGAGCTTGGGCGGGGAGCTGTTTTTT.

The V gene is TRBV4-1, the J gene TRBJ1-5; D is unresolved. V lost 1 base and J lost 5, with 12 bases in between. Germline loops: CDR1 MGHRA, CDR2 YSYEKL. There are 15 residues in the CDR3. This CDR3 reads CASSQVSAAYQPQHF. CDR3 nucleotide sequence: TGCGCCAGCAGCCAAGTTTCCGCGGCATATCAGCCCCAGCATTTT.

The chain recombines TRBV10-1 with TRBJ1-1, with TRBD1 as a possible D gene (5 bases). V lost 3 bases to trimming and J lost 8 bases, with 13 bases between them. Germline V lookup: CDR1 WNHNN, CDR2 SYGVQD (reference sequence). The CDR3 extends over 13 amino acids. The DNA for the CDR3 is TGCGCCAGCAGTGACCGGCAAGACAGAGAAGCTTTCTTT. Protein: CASSDRQDREAFF.

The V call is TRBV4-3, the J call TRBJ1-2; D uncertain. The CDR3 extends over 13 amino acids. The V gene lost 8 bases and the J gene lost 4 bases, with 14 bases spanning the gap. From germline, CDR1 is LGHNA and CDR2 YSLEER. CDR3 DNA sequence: TGCGCCAGCCGACCCGAGGGAAGCTATGGCTACACCTTC. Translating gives CASRPEGSYGYTF.

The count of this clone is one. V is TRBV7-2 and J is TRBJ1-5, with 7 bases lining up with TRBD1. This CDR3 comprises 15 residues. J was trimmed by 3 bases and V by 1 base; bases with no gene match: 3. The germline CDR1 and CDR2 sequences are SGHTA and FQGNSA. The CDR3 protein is CASSLETGNNQPQHF. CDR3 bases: TGTGCCAGCAGCTTAGAGACAGGGAACAATCAGCCCCAGCATTTT.

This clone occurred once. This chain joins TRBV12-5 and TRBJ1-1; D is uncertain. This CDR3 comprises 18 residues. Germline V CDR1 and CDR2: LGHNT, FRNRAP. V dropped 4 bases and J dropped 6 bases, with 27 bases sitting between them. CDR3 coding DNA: TGTGCTAGTGGTTCCGCGCCCCCCGGAAGGCCGGTGGGCGCTGAAGCTTTCTTT. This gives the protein CASGSAPPGRPVGAEAFF.

Written as DNA, the CDR3 is TGTGCCACTAGACAGGGGTTTGGGGGACGCGGGAACACTGAAGCTTTCTTT. This encodes CATRQGFGGRGNTEAFF. The V call is TRBV5-5, the J call TRBJ1-1, with 8 bases that match TRBD1. The CDR3 sequence is 17 residues long. V shed 9 bases and J 1 base; nucleotides not matched to a gene: 17. Germline CDR1 is SGHKS and CDR2 is YYEKEE (reference sequence).

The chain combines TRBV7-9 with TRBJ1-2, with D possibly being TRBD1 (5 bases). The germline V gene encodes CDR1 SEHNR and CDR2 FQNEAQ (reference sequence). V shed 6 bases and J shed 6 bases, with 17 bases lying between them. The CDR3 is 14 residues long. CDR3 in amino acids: CASRSGGEVNGYTF. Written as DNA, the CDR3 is TGTGCCAGCAGGTCTGGAGGGGAGGTCAATGGCTACACCTTC.

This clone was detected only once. This CDR3 reads CASSQVGTGRKDYEQYF. DNA for the CDR3: TGCGCCAGCAGCCAAGTTGGGACAGGGAGGAAGGACTACGAGCAGTACTTC. This sequence joins TRBV4-1 and TRBJ2-7, with TRBD1 identical over 9 bases. Trimming at V came to 1 base and at J to 3 bases, leaving 10 bases not matched to a gene. This CDR3 comprises 17 residues. Germline CDR1 is MGHRA and CDR2 is YSYEKL.

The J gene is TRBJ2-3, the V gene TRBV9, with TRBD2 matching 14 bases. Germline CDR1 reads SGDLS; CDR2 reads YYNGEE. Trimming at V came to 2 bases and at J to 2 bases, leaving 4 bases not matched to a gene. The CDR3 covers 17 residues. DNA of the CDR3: TGTGCCAGCAGCGTCAGACTAGCGGGGGGGAACACAGATACGCAGTATTTT. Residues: CASSVRLAGGNTDTQYF.

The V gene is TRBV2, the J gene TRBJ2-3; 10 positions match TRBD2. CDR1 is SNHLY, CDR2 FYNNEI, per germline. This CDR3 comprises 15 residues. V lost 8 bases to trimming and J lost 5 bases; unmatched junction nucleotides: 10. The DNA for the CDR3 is TGTGCCAGCTTGGGATCCAGCGGGAGGGTAGATACGCAGTATTTT. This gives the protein CASLGSSGRVDTQYF.

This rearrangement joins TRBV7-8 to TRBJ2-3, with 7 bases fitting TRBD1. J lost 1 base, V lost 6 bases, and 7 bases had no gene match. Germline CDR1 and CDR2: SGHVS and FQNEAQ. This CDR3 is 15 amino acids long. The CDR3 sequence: CASSPVGTGTDTQYF. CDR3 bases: TGTGCCAGCAGTCCAGTGGGGACAGGCACAGATACGCAGTATTTT.

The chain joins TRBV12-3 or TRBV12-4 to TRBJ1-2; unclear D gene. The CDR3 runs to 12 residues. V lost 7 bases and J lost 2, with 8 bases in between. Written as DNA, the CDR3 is TGTGCCAGCATGCGACAAAACTATGGCTACACCTTC. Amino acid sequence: CASMRQNYGYTF.

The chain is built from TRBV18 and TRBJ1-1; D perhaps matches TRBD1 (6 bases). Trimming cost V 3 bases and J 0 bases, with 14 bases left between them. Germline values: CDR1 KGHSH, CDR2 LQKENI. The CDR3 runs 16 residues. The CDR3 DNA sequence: TGTGCCAGCTCACCCCTAGGACAGACTATGAACACTGAAGCTTTCTTT. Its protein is CASSPLGQTMNTEAFF.

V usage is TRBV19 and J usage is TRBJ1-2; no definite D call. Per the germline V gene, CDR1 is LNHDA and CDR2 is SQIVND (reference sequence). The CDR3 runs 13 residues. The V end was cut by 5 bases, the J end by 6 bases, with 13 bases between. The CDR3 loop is CASSAWTADGYTF. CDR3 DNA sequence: TGTGCCAGTAGTGCCTGGACGGCTGATGGCTACACCTTC.

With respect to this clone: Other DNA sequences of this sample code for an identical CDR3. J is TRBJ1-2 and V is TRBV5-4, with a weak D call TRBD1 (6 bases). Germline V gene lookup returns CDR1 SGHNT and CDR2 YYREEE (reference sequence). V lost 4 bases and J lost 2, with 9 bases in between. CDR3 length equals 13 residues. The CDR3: CASSLQGNYGYTF. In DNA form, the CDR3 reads TGTGCCAGCAGCCTCCAGGGGAACTATGGCTACACCTTC.

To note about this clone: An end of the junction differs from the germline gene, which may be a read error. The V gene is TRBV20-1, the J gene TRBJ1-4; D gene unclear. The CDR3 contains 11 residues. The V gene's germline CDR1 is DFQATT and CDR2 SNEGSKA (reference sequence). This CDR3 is CSARDFRTAGF. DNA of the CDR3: TGCAGTGCTAGAGATTTTAGAACAGCGGGTTTT.

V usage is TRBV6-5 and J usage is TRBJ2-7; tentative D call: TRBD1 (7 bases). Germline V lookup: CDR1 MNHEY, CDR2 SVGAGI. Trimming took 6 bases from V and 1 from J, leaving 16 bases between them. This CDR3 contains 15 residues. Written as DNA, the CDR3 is TGTGCCAGCAGCCCACCCTCAGGGGGGTCCTACGAGCAGTACTTC. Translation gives CASSPPSGGSYEQYF.

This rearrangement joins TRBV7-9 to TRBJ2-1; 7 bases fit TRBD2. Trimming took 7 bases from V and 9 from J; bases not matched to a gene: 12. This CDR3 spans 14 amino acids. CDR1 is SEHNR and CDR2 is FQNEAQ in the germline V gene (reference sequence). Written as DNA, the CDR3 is TGTGCCAGCAAGGATGGGGCTAGCGGAGGTGAGCAGTTCTTC. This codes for CASKDGASGGEQFF. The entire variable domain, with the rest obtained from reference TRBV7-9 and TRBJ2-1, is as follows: DTGVSQNPRHKITKRGQNVTFRCDPISEHNRLYWYRQTLGQGPEFLTYFQNEAQLEKSRLLSDRFSAERPKGSFSTLEIQRTEQGDSAMYLCASKDGASGGEQFFGPGTRLTVL.

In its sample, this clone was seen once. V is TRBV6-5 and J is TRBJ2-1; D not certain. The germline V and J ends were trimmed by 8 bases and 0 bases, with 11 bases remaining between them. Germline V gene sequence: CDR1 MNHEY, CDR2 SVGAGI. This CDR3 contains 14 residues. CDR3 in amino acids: CASSRSFSYNEQFF. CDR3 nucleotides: TGTGCCAGCTCTCGGAGTTTCTCCTACAATGAGCAGTTCTTC.

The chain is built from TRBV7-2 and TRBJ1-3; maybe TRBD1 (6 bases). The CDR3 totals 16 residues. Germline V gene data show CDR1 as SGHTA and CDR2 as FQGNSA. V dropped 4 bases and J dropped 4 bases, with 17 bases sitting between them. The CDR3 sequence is CASSSHREGEGNTIYF. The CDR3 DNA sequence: TGTGCCAGCAGCTCCCACCGTGAGGGGGAAGGAAACACCATATATTTT.

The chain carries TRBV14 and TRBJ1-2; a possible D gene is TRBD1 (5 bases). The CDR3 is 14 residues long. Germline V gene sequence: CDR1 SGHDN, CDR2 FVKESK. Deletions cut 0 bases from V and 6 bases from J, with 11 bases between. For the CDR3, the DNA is TGTGCCAGCAGCCAAGATAACAGGTTGAATGGCTACACCTTC. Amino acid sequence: CASSQDNRLNGYTF. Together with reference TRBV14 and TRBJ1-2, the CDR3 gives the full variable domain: EAGVTQFPSHSVIEKGQTVTLRCDPISGHDNLYWYRRVMGKEIKFLLHFVKESKQDESGMPNNRFLAERTGGTYSTLKVQPAELEDSGVYFCASSQDNRLNGYTFGSGTRLTVV.

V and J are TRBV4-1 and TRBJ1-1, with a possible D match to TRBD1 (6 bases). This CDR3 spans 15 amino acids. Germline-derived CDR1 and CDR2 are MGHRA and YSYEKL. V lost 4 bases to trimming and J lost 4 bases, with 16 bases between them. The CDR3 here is CASSRVTGMGTEAFF. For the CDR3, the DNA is TGCGCCAGCAGCCGGGTCACAGGGATGGGCACTGAAGCTTTCTTT.

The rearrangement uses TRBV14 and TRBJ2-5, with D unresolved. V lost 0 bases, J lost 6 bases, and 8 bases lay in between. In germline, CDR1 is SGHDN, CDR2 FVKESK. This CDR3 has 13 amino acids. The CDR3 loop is CASSQDFGQTQYF. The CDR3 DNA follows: TGTGCCAGCAGCCAAGATTTCGGGCAGACCCAGTACTTC.

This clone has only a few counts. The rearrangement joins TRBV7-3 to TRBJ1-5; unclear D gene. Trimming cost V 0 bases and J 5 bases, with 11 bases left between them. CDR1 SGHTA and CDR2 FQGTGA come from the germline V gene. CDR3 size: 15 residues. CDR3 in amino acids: CASSLTGQRDQPQHF. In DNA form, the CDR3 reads TGTGCCAGCAGCTTAACGGGCCAGCGGGATCAGCCCCAGCATTTT. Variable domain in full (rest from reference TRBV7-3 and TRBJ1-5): GAGVSQTPSNKVTEKGKYVELRCDPISGHTALYWYRQSLGQGPEFLIYFQGTGAADDSGLPNDRFFAVRPEGSVSTLKIQRTERGDSAVYLCASSLTGQRDQPQHFGDGTRLSIL.

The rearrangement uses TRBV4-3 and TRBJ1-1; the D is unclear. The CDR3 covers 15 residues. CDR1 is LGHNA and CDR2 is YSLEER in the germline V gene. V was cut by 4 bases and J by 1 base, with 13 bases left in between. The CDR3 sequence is CASSLRQTQNTEAFF. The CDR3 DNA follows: TGCGCCAGCAGCCTAAGGCAGACCCAGAACACTGAAGCTTTCTTT.

The CDR3 DNA reads as TGCGCCAGCAGACGAGTCCCGTCTAGTGATGAGCAGTTCTTC. Its protein is CASRRVPSSDEQFF. This chain joins TRBV5-1 and TRBJ2-1; no definite D call. Deletions cut 5 bases from V and 8 bases from J, with 17 bases between. Germline assignment: CDR1 SGHRS and CDR2 YFSETQ. The CDR3 runs to 14 residues.

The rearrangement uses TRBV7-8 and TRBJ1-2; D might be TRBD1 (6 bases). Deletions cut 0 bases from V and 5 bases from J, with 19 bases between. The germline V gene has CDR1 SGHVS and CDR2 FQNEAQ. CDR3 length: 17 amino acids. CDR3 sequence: CASSLALRLTGFYGYTF. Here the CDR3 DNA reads TGTGCCAGCAGCTTAGCCCTAAGGCTCACAGGGTTTTATGGCTACACCTTC.

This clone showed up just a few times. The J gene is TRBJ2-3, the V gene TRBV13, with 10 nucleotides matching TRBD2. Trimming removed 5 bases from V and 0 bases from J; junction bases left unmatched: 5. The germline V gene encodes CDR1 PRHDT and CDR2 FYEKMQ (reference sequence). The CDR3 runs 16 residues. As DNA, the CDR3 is TGTGCCAGCAGCCCATGGACTAGCGGTAGCACAGATACGCAGTATTTT. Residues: CASSPWTSGSTDTQYF.